The 32 T cell receptor beta chains below come from one sample, sequenced in a study of blood T cell repertoires in COVID-19. Libraries were prepared by immunoSEQ multiplex PCR; TCRdb keeps only in-frame clonotypes and omits some of them. The data show 130,000 to 150,000 clones, 75% to 85% seen once. Material: peripheral blood. These receptors all stem from a human donor with acute or convalescent COVID-19. The donor label of this sample is uncertain.

This clone has more than one count but fewer than ten. The J gene is TRBJ1-1, the V gene TRBV19; D is ambiguous. Per the germline V gene, CDR1 is LNHDA and CDR2 is SQIVND (reference sequence). V gave up 5 bases and J gave up 1 base, with 11 bases separating them. The CDR3 is 14 amino acids. The CDR3 sequence: CASSSRGGNTEAFF. CDR3 bases: TGTGCCAGTAGTTCGCGTGGTGGGAACACTGAAGCTTTCTTT.

V gene TRBV7-8 combines with J gene TRBJ1-1; D is uncertain. Per germline, CDR1 SGHVS and CDR2 FQNEAQ. The CDR3 is 13 amino acids. Trimming shortened V by 6 bases and J by 1 base, and 9 bases separated the two germline ends. CDR3 DNA: TGTGCCAGCAGGAGGCGGGAGAACACTGAAGCTTTCTTT. This gives the protein CASRRRENTEAFF.

CDR3 sequence: CASSPGWGNEKLFF. CDR3 nucleotides: TGTGCCAGCAGCCCAGGGTGGGGCAATGAAAAACTGTTTTTT. The rearrangement joins TRBV11-2 to TRBJ1-4; D might be TRBD1 (5 bases). This CDR3 is built from 14 residues. The ends were cut back, 5 bases at V and 5 bases at J, with 12 bases in the middle. Germline V gene lookup returns CDR1 SGHAT and CDR2 FQNNGV.

This rearrangement joins TRBV9 to TRBJ1-2; D not certain. With 0 bases removed from V and 8 bases from J, the gap between germline ends came to 11 bases. This CDR3 is built from 13 residues. The germline gives CDR1 SGDLS, CDR2 YYNGEE. CDR3 in amino acids: CASSVGETGGYTF. The CDR3 DNA is TGTGCCAGCAGCGTAGGAGAGACGGGAGGCTACACCTTC.

This clone appeared a single time. This chain's CDR3 is CASSIATGSGNTIYF. The CDR3 nucleotides are TGTGCCAGTAGTATAGCGACGGGCTCTGGAAACACCATATATTTT. This chain uses TRBV19 with TRBJ1-3; D call uncertain. CDR1 and CDR2 from the germline V gene are LNHDA and SQIVND (reference sequence). V lost 1 base and J lost 0, with 7 bases in between. The CDR3 loop spans 15 amino acids.

The rearrangement links TRBV19 to TRBJ2-2; possibly TRBD1 for D (6 bases). Germline assignment: CDR1 LNHDA and CDR2 SQIVND (reference sequence). V was pared by 3 bases and J by 5 bases, with 7 bases between. The CDR3 is made up of 13 amino acids. The CDR3 here is CASSIQGTGELFF. In nucleotides, the CDR3 is TGTGCCAGTAGTATTCAGGGGACCGGGGAGCTGTTTTTT. Supplemented by reference TRBV19 and TRBJ2-2, the full variable domain reads DGGITQSPKYLFRKEGQNVTLSCEQNLNHDAMYWYRQDPGQGLRLIYYSQIVNDFQKGDIAEGYSVSREKKESFPLTVTSAQKNPTAFYLCASSIQGTGELFFGEGSRLTVL.

This clone was found a few times. The chain is built from TRBV5-6 and TRBJ1-3; D gene unclear. The germline V and J ends were trimmed by 2 bases and 2 bases, with 8 bases remaining between them. The CDR3 totals 14 residues. Germline lookup yields CDR1 SGHDT and CDR2 YYEEEE. The CDR3 nucleotides read TGTGCCAGCAGCTTTGCGAAGCCTGGAAACACCATATATTTT. Translated: CASSFAKPGNTIYF. Supplemented by reference TRBV5-6 and TRBJ1-3, the full variable domain reads DAGVTQSPTHLIKTRGQQVTLRCSPKSGHDTVSWYQQALGQGPQFIFQYYEEEERQRGNFPDRFSGHQFPNYSSELNVNALLLGDSALYLCASSFAKPGNTIYFGEGSWLTVV.

This clone was seen a few times. The chain is built from TRBV7-2 and TRBJ2-5; the match to TRBD1 covers 11 bases. The V and J ends lost 3 bases and 5 bases, in that order; junction bases with no gene match: 8. The CDR3 covers 16 residues. In germline, CDR1 is SGHTA, CDR2 FQGNSA. The CDR3 region has the DNA TGTGCCAGCAGCTTCATCCCCGGGACAGGGGGGGAGACCCAGTACTTC. This gives the protein CASSFIPGTGGETQYF.

The J gene is TRBJ1-3, the V gene TRBV4-1; D uncertain. Deletions cut 7 bases from V and 4 bases from J, with 14 bases between. The CDR3 extends over 14 amino acids. Germline V gene sequence: CDR1 MGHRA, CDR2 YSYEKL. The CDR3 sequence is CASTPEVWGNTIYF. CDR3 in DNA: TGCGCCAGCACCCCGGAGGTGTGGGGAAACACCATATATTTT.

This chain uses TRBV3-1 (or the pseudogene TRBV3-2) with TRBJ1-2, with 8 bases fitting TRBD1. Trimming at V came to 0 bases and at J to 8 bases, leaving 20 bases not matched to a gene. CDR3 length: 19 residues. Germline V gives CDR1 LGHDT, CDR2 YNNKEL (reference sequence). The CDR3 here is CASSQEIPGQDIFSSGYTF. The CDR3 bases are TGTGCCAGCAGCCAAGAAATCCCGGGACAGGACATATTTAGTTCGGGCTACACCTTC.

This chain uses TRBV12-3 or TRBV12-4 with TRBJ1-2, with TRBD1 matching 8 bases. The CDR3 is 13 amino acids. The CDR3: CALTGGEVNGYTF. CDR3 bases: TGTGCTTTAACAGGGGGAGAAGTAAATGGCTACACCTTC.

The rearrangement links TRBV18 to TRBJ1-3; D perhaps matches TRBD1 (5 bases). Trimming pared 6 bases from V and 6 bases from J, leaving 12 bases between. There are 13 residues in the CDR3. Germline lookup yields CDR1 KGHSH and CDR2 LQKENI. The CDR3 spells CASSVDKSNTIYF. In nucleotides, the CDR3 is TGTGCCAGCTCCGTGGACAAGTCAAACACCATATATTTT.

This chain joins TRBV2 and TRBJ1-2; 7 bases fit TRBD1. Germline CDR1 reads SNHLY; CDR2 reads FYNNEI. The CDR3 is 13 amino acids. The V segment lost 5 bases and the J segment 4 bases; nucleotides outside the gene matches: 4. The CDR3 DNA reads TGTGCCAGCAGTCACACAGGGGCCTATGGCTACACCTTC. This sequence encodes CASSHTGAYGYTF.

This chain links TRBV5-4 with TRBJ1-2, with D possibly TRBD1 on 6 matching bases. The CDR3 consists of 14 residues. Germline values: CDR1 SGHNT, CDR2 YYREEE (reference sequence). V dropped 5 bases and J dropped 8 bases, with 19 bases sitting between them. The DNA of the CDR3 is TGTGCCAGCAGGGGGGACATCTTAAAGGCGGGCTACACCTTC. Translation gives CASRGDILKAGYTF.

This clone has at least ten counts. This chain connects TRBV5-1 to TRBJ2-3; D is perhaps TRBD2 (6 bases). The CDR3 consists of 13 residues. Trimming cost V 2 bases and J 9 bases, with 13 bases left between them. Per the germline V gene, CDR1 is SGHRS and CDR2 is YFSETQ. Here the CDR3 reads CASSLKLEGTQYF. As DNA, the CDR3 is TGCGCCAGCAGCTTAAAATTGGAGGGGACGCAGTATTTT.

J is TRBJ1-3 and V is TRBV29-1; a possible D gene is TRBD1 (5 bases). Germline CDR1 SQVTM, CDR2 ANQGSEA. The CDR3 has 14 residues. V was clipped by 6 bases and J by 2 bases, with 14 bases between them. CDR3 amino acids: CSVYLGGTGNTIYF. The DNA for the CDR3 is TGCAGCGTGTACCTCGGGGGGACTGGAAACACCATATATTTT.

The V gene is TRBV4-2, the J gene TRBJ2-2; D perhaps matches TRBD1 (6 bases). CDR1 is LGHNA, CDR2 YNFKEQ, per germline. With 4 bases removed from V and 6 bases from J, the gap between germline ends came to 15 bases. The CDR3 is made up of 15 amino acids. The CDR3 nucleotides are TGTGCCAGCAGCCCCCGGGACAAGCTTTCCGGGGAGCTGTTTTTT. Its protein product is CASSPRDKLSGELFF.

The chain is built from TRBV6-5 and TRBJ2-2, with D tentatively TRBD2 (5 bases). The CDR3 consists of 15 residues. Trimming pared 8 bases from V and 4 bases from J, leaving 17 bases between. CDR1 and CDR2 from the germline V gene are MNHEY and SVGAGI. CDR3 in amino acids: CASSSEGSRTGELFF. CDR3 nucleotides: TGTGCCAGCTCTTCCGAGGGCTCGCGCACCGGGGAGCTGTTTTTT.

Here the CDR3 DNA reads TGTGCCAGCAGTCGTAAGCCGCCGGGACAGGGGACCTATGGCTACACCTTC. This sequence encodes CASSRKPPGQGTYGYTF. The chain combines TRBV6-6 with TRBJ1-2; TRBD1 aligns across 10 bases. There are 17 residues in the CDR3. V shed 5 bases and J 4 bases; nucleotides not matched to a gene: 13. Germline V gene lookup returns CDR1 MNHNY and CDR2 SVGAGI (reference sequence).

The CDR3 DNA reads as TGTGCCAGCAGCGCTCCGGCGGGGGGCACAGATACGCAGTATTTT. Amino acid sequence: CASSAPAGGTDTQYF. The chain recombines TRBV9 with TRBJ2-3; 7 nucleotides line up with TRBD2. The CDR3 spans 15 residues. Trimming cost V 3 bases and J 1 base; bases outside gene matches: 5. Germline V gives CDR1 SGDLS, CDR2 YYNGEE.

This chain connects TRBV27 to TRBJ2-2, with D possibly TRBD1 on 6 matching bases. Trimming took off 4 bases at V and 2 bases at J, with 14 bases between the two ends. Germline V CDR1 and CDR2: MNHEY, SMNVEV (reference sequence). This CDR3 region has 16 residues. The CDR3 DNA follows: TGTGCCAGCAGTTCCCAGGGGCCAACAAACACCGGGGAGCTGTTTTTT. It encodes CASSSQGPTNTGELFF.

The CDR3: CASSGTGRTYNEQFF. The CDR3 DNA is TGTGCCAGCAGCGGGACAGGGAGAACCTACAATGAGCAGTTCTTC. The genes are TRBV2 and TRBJ2-1, with TRBD1 matching 9 bases. The CDR3 is 15 residues long. The V gene end was trimmed by 6 bases and the J gene end by 2 bases; junction bases not matched to a gene: 5. The germline gives CDR1 SNHLY, CDR2 FYNNEI.

The chain joins TRBV5-4 to TRBJ1-2; D may be TRBD1 (5 bases). Trimming removed 4 bases from V and 4 bases from J, with 17 bases in between. Germline V lookup: CDR1 SGHNT, CDR2 YYREEE (reference sequence). The CDR3 spans 15 residues. DNA for the CDR3: TGTGCCAGCAGCCCTATAATGGACATCTCCTATGGCTACACCTTC. This translates into CASSPIMDISYGYTF.

V and J are TRBV6-1 and TRBJ1-1, with unresolved D. Trimming took off 3 bases at V and 0 bases at J, with 17 bases between the two ends. The V gene's germline CDR1 is MNHNS and CDR2 SASEGT. This CDR3 is built from 17 residues. Written as DNA, the CDR3 is TGTGCCAGCAGTGACCCTCCCCAGGCTACCCTGAACACTGAAGCTTTCTTT. It encodes CASSDPPQATLNTEAFF.

CDR3 nucleotides: TGTGCCAGCAGCCCGCGGGACAGTGGAGTTGAGGCCCTGAATCAGCCCCAGCATTTT. This gives the protein CASSPRDSGVEALNQPQHF. The chain links TRBV5-5 to TRBJ1-5; 7 positions agree with TRBD1. This CDR3 is 19 amino acids long. Trimming removed 4 bases from V and 4 bases from J; junction bases left unmatched: 20. Germline CDR1 is SGHKS and CDR2 is YYEKEE (reference sequence).

Points on this clone: Different DNA sequences within this sample yield the same CDR3. The rearrangement uses TRBV5-1 and TRBJ1-1, with 9 bases matching TRBD1. Germline trimming cut 3 bases from V and 5 bases from J; bases unmatched to any gene: 5. Germline V CDR1 and CDR2: SGHRS, YFSETQ. CDR3 length equals 14 residues. The CDR3 loop reads CASSSGQGGTEAFF. Here the CDR3 DNA reads TGCGCCAGCAGCTCGGGACAGGGAGGGACTGAAGCTTTCTTT.

The chain uses TRBV30 and TRBJ2-2; 10 positions agree with TRBD2. J was trimmed by 11 bases and V by 2 bases; bases with no gene match: 8. Per germline, CDR1 GTSNPN and CDR2 SVGIG (reference sequence). The CDR3 totals 14 residues. In nucleotides, the CDR3 is TGTGCCTGGAGTAAGCCTAGCGGGGGAATCGAGCTGTTTTTT. It translates to CAWSKPSGGIELFF.

The table lists this clone with a count of one. The chain carries TRBV9 and TRBJ1-1; 7 bases fit TRBD1. Trimming took 2 bases from V and 2 from J; bases not matched to a gene: 9. Germline lookup yields CDR1 SGDLS and CDR2 YYNGEE. The CDR3 is 16 amino acids. The CDR3 DNA is TGTGCCAGCAGCGTTTCCCCCTACAGGGGTAACACTGAAGCTTTCTTT. Encoded protein: CASSVSPYRGNTEAFF.

The chain carries TRBV6-5 and TRBJ1-1, with 7 bases identical to TRBD1. The CDR3 consists of 14 residues. The V segment lost 5 bases and the J segment 4 bases; nucleotides outside the gene matches: 7. CDR1 and CDR2 (germline): MNHEY, SVGAGI. This CDR3 is CASSRGQQSTEAFF. The CDR3, as DNA: TGTGCCAGCAGTCGGGGACAGCAATCCACTGAAGCTTTCTTT.

The rearrangement links TRBV4-1 to TRBJ2-2; D may be TRBD2 (6 bases). The CDR3 consists of 17 residues. V lost 0 bases, J lost 3 bases, and 14 bases lay in between. Per germline, CDR1 MGHRA and CDR2 YSYEKL. CDR3: CASSQDAGPVYTGELFF. The CDR3 bases are TGCGCCAGCAGCCAAGATGCGGGGCCAGTGTACACCGGGGAGCTGTTTTTT.

The rearrangement uses TRBV6-1 and TRBJ1-5; 7 bases match TRBD1. The junction had 2 bases not matched to a gene; V was cut back by 3 bases and J by 0 bases. The CDR3 totals 15 residues. The germline gives CDR1 MNHNS, CDR2 SASEGT. CDR3 region: CASSDGTVSNQPQHF. The CDR3 coding sequence is TGTGCCAGCAGTGACGGGACAGTTAGCAATCAGCCCCAGCATTTT.

The CDR3 loop reads CASSSGQPGAEAFF. The CDR3 coding sequence is TGTGCCAGCAGCTCGGGACAACCCGGGGCTGAAGCTTTCTTT. The V and J genes are TRBV7-9 and TRBJ1-1; D is possibly TRBD1 (6 bases). The length of the CDR3 is 14 residues. V lost 4 bases, J lost 6 bases, and 15 bases lay in between. CDR1 and CDR2 (germline): SEHNR, FQNEAQ (reference sequence).